The 24 T cell receptor beta chains given below trace back to one sample, sequenced in a study of blood T cell repertoires in COVID-19. Data came from immunoSEQ multiplex PCR; TCRdb stores just in-frame clones and leaves some out. The sample consists of hundreds of thousands of clones, around nine tenths of them appearing once. The sequencing input was PBMCs or T cells enriched from blood (not recorded which). The receptors here all came from a woman aged 35 to 49 who had recovered from COVID-19.

This chain links TRBV6-5 with TRBJ2-7; a weak D match, TRBD2 (5 bases). This CDR3 is 14 amino acids long. Germline CDR1 and CDR2: MNHEY and SVGAGI. Trimming took off 6 bases at V and 7 bases at J, with 19 bases between the two ends. The CDR3 sequence: CASSPLGRSGEQYF. The DNA for the CDR3 is TGTGCCAGCAGCCCCCTTGGGAGATCTGGGGAGCAGTACTTC.

Only one count was recorded for this clone. This chain joins TRBV28 and TRBJ2-5; D not resolved. Trimming stripped 6 bases from V and 1 base from J, with 9 bases between. There are 13 residues in the CDR3. Germline loops: CDR1 MDHEN, CDR2 SYDVKM. For the CDR3, the DNA is TGTGCCAGCAGCCCCGCCGGCCAAGAGACCCAGTACTTC. It codes for CASSPAGQETQYF.

The CDR3 sequence: CASSNQQLNQPQHF. The CDR3 coding sequence is TGTGCCAGTAGCAATCAGCAACTAAATCAGCCCCAGCATTTT. The J gene is TRBJ1-5, the V gene TRBV19; D gene ambiguous. The V end was cut by 6 bases, the J end by 4 bases, with 13 bases between. The germline CDR1 and CDR2 sequences are LNHDA and SQIVND (reference sequence). This CDR3 spans 14 amino acids.

The V gene is TRBV5-1, the J gene TRBJ2-5; weak D call: TRBD1 (6 bases). This CDR3 is 15 amino acids long. V was cut by 1 base and J by 2 bases, with 12 bases left in between. From germline, CDR1 is SGHRS and CDR2 YFSETQ. The CDR3 region has the DNA TGCGCCAGCAGCTTGACAGGGCTTCGGCAAGAGACCCAGTACTTC. Translating gives CASSLTGLRQETQYF.

The chain recombines TRBV19 with TRBJ1-6, with D tentatively TRBD1 (5 bases). Germline V gene lookup returns CDR1 LNHDA and CDR2 SQIVND (reference sequence). The CDR3 sequence is 15 residues long. Trimming cost V 3 bases and J 7 bases, with 13 bases left between them. The CDR3 DNA sequence: TGTGCCAGTAGTATCTGGGCAGGGAAAAATTCACCCCTCCACTTT. As protein: CASSIWAGKNSPLHF.

The V call is TRBV3-1 (or the pseudogene TRBV3-2), the J call TRBJ2-3; the D gene is possibly TRBD1 (5 bases). V was clipped by 1 base and J by 5 bases, with 16 bases between them. Germline CDR1 and CDR2: LGHDT and YNNKEL (reference sequence). The CDR3 has 16 residues. The CDR3 DNA sequence: TGTGCCAGCAGCCAAGCGGTCGCGGCAGGACAAGATACGCAGTATTTT. Protein sequence: CASSQAVAAGQDTQYF.

This clone was detected ten times or more. The chain is built from TRBV28 and TRBJ2-2; D may be TRBD1 (6 bases). Germline assignment: CDR1 MDHEN and CDR2 SYDVKM. V shed 8 bases and J shed 5 bases, with 21 bases lying between them. The CDR3 extends over 16 amino acids. Here the CDR3 reads CASGKIRQVKTGELFF. For the CDR3, the DNA is TGTGCCAGCGGGAAAATCAGACAGGTTAAGACCGGGGAGCTGTTTTTT.

This clone was observed once. J is TRBJ2-1 and V is TRBV5-1, with TRBD1 identical over 9 bases. The CDR3 is 15 amino acids. CDR1 is SGHRS and CDR2 is YFSETQ in the germline V gene. Trimming cost V 4 bases and J 8 bases; bases outside gene matches: 10. The CDR3 bases are TGCGCCAGCAGCGTCCGGGACAGGGTGGTTCATGAGCAGTTCTTC. Its translation: CASSVRDRVVHEQFF.

The chain carries TRBV4-2 and TRBJ2-1, with D tentatively TRBD1 (6 bases). CDR3 length: 18 amino acids. Trimming pared 0 bases from V and 7 bases from J, leaving 22 bases between. CDR1 is LGHNA and CDR2 is YNFKEQ in the germline V gene. This CDR3 is CASSQEGSSKTGINEQFF. CDR3 coding DNA: TGTGCCAGCAGCCAAGAGGGGTCATCTAAGACAGGAATTAATGAGCAGTTCTTC.

This sequence joins TRBV3-1 (or the pseudogene TRBV3-2) and TRBJ1-1; D is perhaps TRBD1 (5 bases). The CDR3 is made up of 15 amino acids. Germline V gene data show CDR1 as LGHDT and CDR2 as YNNKEL (reference sequence). The ends were cut back, 4 bases at V and 1 base at J, with 13 bases in the middle. The CDR3 loop reads CASSLRPQGNTEAFF. DNA for the CDR3: TGTGCCAGCAGCCTACGGCCCCAGGGGAACACTGAAGCTTTCTTT.

V and J are TRBV5-4 and TRBJ1-1, with no clear D. Trimming removed 4 bases from V and 1 base from J, with 11 bases in between. Germline-derived CDR1 and CDR2 are SGHNT and YYREEE (reference sequence). The CDR3 runs to 14 residues. For the CDR3, the DNA is TGTGCCAGCAGCCCCCCGGGGAGGAACACTGAAGCTTTCTTT. Translation gives CASSPPGRNTEAFF.

This chain connects TRBV6-5 to TRBJ1-1; no definite D call. Trimming cost V 10 bases and J 7 bases, with 10 bases left between them. The V gene's germline CDR1 is MNHEY and CDR2 SVGAGI. CDR3 size: 10 residues. The CDR3 sequence is CAIGGYEAFF. The CDR3 DNA sequence: TGTGCCATCGGAGGGTATGAAGCTTTCTTT.

V and J are TRBV6-5 and TRBJ2-7; D gene uncertain. The CDR3 is made up of 15 amino acids. V dropped 6 bases and J dropped 0 bases, with 15 bases sitting between them. Germline CDR1 and CDR2: MNHEY and SVGAGI. In nucleotides, the CDR3 is TGTGCCAGCAGGAACAATCCAGGTAGCTCCTACGAGCAGTACTTC. Its translation is CASRNNPGSSYEQYF.

This chain links TRBV5-6 with TRBJ2-1, with TRBD2 identical over 9 bases. The CDR3 sequence is 15 residues long. The V segment lost 4 bases and the J segment 1 base; nucleotides outside the gene matches: 3. From germline, CDR1 is SGHDT and CDR2 YYEEEE. The CDR3 loop is CASSVAGVSYNEQFF. The CDR3 nucleotides are TGTGCCAGCAGCGTAGCGGGAGTTTCCTACAATGAGCAGTTCTTC.

CDR3 sequence reads: CASSLEGTPLRKLFF. The CDR3 DNA is TGTGCCAGCAGCTTAGAGGGGACTCCCCTTCGAAAACTGTTTTTT. This chain uses TRBV7-9 with TRBJ1-4; perhaps TRBD1 as D (5 bases). The CDR3 sequence is 15 residues long. Trimming left V 1 base short and J 10 bases short, with 16 bases between. Germline CDR1 is SEHNR and CDR2 is FQNEAQ (reference sequence). Supplemented by reference TRBV7-9 and TRBJ1-4, the full variable domain reads DTGVSQNPRHKITKRGQNVTFRCDPISEHNRLYWYRQTLGQGPEFLTYFQNEAQLEKSRLLSDRFSAERPKGSFSTLEIQRTEQGDSAMYLCASSLEGTPLRKLFFGSGTQLSVL.

The CDR3 reads CASSYLTEDEQYF. In nucleotides, the CDR3 is TGTGCCAGCAGTTACTTGACAGAGGACGAGCAGTACTTC. The chain couples TRBV6-5 to TRBJ2-7, with D possibly being TRBD1 (5 bases). The CDR3 is made up of 13 amino acids. Germline lookup yields CDR1 MNHEY and CDR2 SVGAGI. Between the trimmed V and J ends, which lost 1 base and 5 bases, there was a span of 9 bases.

This sequence joins TRBV30 and TRBJ1-4; TRBD1 aligns across 7 bases. The trim removed 3 bases at V and 0 bases at J, leaving 10 bases unmatched. This CDR3 contains 17 residues. The germline V gene encodes CDR1 GTSNPN and CDR2 SVGIG (reference sequence). CDR3 protein: CAWSTGAPLATNEKLFF. Written as DNA, the CDR3 is TGTGCCTGGAGCACAGGGGCCCCGCTTGCAACTAATGAAAAACTGTTTTTT.

This clone was picked up one time. J is TRBJ1-2 and V is TRBV12-3 or TRBV12-4; D call uncertain. The CDR3 has 13 residues. V lost 6 bases, J lost 7 bases, and 15 bases lay in between. CDR3 DNA: TGTGCCAGCAGCCCTGGAGTTGTTCCTGGCTACACCTTC. Its translation: CASSPGVVPGYTF.

The V and J genes are TRBV7-9 and TRBJ2-3; D gene ambiguous. Germline lookup yields CDR1 SEHNR and CDR2 FQNEAQ (reference sequence). The CDR3 length is 17 residues. The V end lost 1 base, the J end lost 0 bases, and 14 bases lay between the germline ends. CDR3 nucleotides: TGTGCCAGCAGCTTAGATACTACTCTCTCTAGCACAGATACGCAGTATTTT. Residues: CASSLDTTLSSTDTQYF.

This chain links TRBV16 with TRBJ2-7, with TRBD2 identical over 8 bases. Trimming took 0 bases from V and 3 from J; bases not matched to a gene: 13. CDR3 length: 18 residues. The germline V gene has CDR1 KGHSY and CDR2 FQNENV. The CDR3, as DNA: TGTGCCAGCAGCCAATCCCGTGGGCTAGCGGGCTCACACTACGAGCAGTACTTC. Translated, it gives CASSQSRGLAGSHYEQYF.

The chain combines TRBV19 with TRBJ2-7, with 9 bases lining up with TRBD1. Trimming took 6 bases from V and 0 from J; bases not matched to a gene: 6. CDR1 and CDR2 (germline): LNHDA, SQIVND (reference sequence). This CDR3 spans 15 amino acids. The CDR3 nucleotides read TGTGCCAGTAGCCCTGACAGGGGGAGCTCCTACGAGCAGTACTTC. Amino acids: CASSPDRGSSYEQYF.

This clone occurred once. The chain is built from TRBV6-1 and TRBJ2-3, with 8 bases that match TRBD2. Trimming at V came to 4 bases and at J to 9 bases, leaving 15 bases not matched to a gene. The CDR3 totals 16 residues. Germline V gene sequence: CDR1 MNHNS, CDR2 SASEGT. The CDR3 reads CASSGSGGPGRGTQYF. CDR3 nucleotide sequence: TGTGCCAGCAGTGGGTCGGGGGGGCCGGGTAGAGGGACGCAGTATTTT.

This chain connects TRBV9 to TRBJ1-5, with a weak D call TRBD1 (6 bases). From germline, CDR1 is SGDLS and CDR2 YYNGEE. Trimming took 4 bases from V and 7 from J, leaving 15 bases between them. The CDR3 sequence is 14 residues long. The CDR3: CASSKQGNRQPQHF. The CDR3 coding sequence is TGTGCCAGCAGCAAACAGGGAAATCGCCAGCCCCAGCATTTT.

CDR3 bases: TGTGCCAGCAGTCCACGTCATACTAGCAATGAGCAGTTCTTC. As protein: CASSPRHTSNEQFF. V is TRBV27 and J is TRBJ2-1; D is perhaps TRBD2 (5 bases). The CDR3 covers 14 residues. The germline CDR1 and CDR2 sequences are MNHEY and SMNVEV (reference sequence). V was cut by 5 bases and J by 6 bases, with 14 bases left in between.